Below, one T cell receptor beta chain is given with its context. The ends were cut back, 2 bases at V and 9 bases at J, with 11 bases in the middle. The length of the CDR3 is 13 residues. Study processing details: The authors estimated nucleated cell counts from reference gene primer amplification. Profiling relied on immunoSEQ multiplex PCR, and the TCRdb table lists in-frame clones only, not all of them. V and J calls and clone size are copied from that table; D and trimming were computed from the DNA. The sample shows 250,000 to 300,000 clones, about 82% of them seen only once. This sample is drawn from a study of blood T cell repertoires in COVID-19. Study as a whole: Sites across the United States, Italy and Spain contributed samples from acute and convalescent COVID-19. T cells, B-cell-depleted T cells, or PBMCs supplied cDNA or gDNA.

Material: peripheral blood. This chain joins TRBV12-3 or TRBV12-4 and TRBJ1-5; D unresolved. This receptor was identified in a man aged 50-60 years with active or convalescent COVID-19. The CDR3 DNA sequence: TGTGCCAGCAGTTTATCGGGAGATGGGCCCCAGCATTTT. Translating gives CASSLSGDGPQHF.